This TCR beta chain was retrieved from a study of blood T cell repertoires in COVID-19. In germline, CDR1 is SGHTA, CDR2 FQGNSA. Germline trimming cut 5 bases from V and 5 bases from J; bases unmatched to any gene: 11. This CDR3 contains 15 residues. Measured with immunoSEQ multiplex PCR; TCRdb has only the in-frame clones, and not every one. The sample includes 200,000 to 250,000 clones, around 84% of them seen just once. This clone was detected a few times. This receptor was identified in a man younger than 45 with active or convalescent COVID-19. V gene TRBV7-2 combines with J gene TRBJ1-2, with 7 bases aligning to TRBD1. The source material was peripheral blood. The CDR3 DNA is TGTGCCAGCAGCCCCAGAGGGACAGACGGATATGGCTACACCTTC. It codes for CASSPRGTDGYGYTF.